These 14 T cell receptor beta chains originate from one sample sequenced in a study of persistence of HIV-infected CD4 T cells. Cells were stimulated with CMV-infected fibroblast lysates at about 10 ug/mL. Sorted nonresponding memory CD4+ T cells were CD40L-negative, CD69-negative, CD45RO-high. The immunoSEQ assay was version 4, run in survey mode. Assay: immunoSEQ multiplex PCR; the TCRdb copy retains only in-frame clones and omits some. Of over 25,000 clones in the sample, roughly four fifths were seen once. Their antigens remain unidentified. The sequences come from CD4+ T cells sorted from PBMCs after approximately 19-hour stimulation, collected from a patient who received antiretroviral therapy. These receptors came from an adult man with HIV who was CMV-seropositive.

This clone was recorded a few times. The rearrangement links TRBV5-7 to TRBJ1-5, with D unresolved. TRBV5-7 is annotated as an ORF whose role is uncertain. The V and J ends lost 4 bases and 1 base respectively, with 15 bases between them. The CDR3 loop spans 16 amino acids. This chain's CDR3 is CASSPNPGRSNQPQHF. CDR3 coding DNA: TGTGCCAGCAGCCCTAACCCGGGGAGGAGCAATCAGCCCCAGCATTTT.

The J gene is TRBJ1-6, the V gene TRBV10-3, with TRBD1 identical over 10 bases. The V gene's germline CDR1 is ENHRY and CDR2 SYGVKD. J lost 10 bases, V lost 3 bases, and 6 bases had no gene match. This CDR3 has 15 residues. CDR3 protein: CAISETGTGESPLHF. CDR3 nucleotides: TGTGCCATCAGTGAAACCGGGACAGGGGAATCACCCCTCCACTTT.

This clone was seen just once. The chain employs TRBV7-2 and TRBJ1-5; the D gene is possibly TRBD1 (6 bases). V lost 2 bases, J lost 2 bases, and 10 bases lay in between. Germline assignment: CDR1 SGHTA and CDR2 FQGNSA. This CDR3 is 15 amino acids long. CDR3 nucleotides: TGTGCCAGCAGCTTAAGTCCAGGGGGCAATCAGCCCCAGCATTTT. This encodes CASSLSPGGNQPQHF.

A few counts support this clone. The chain couples TRBV25-1 to TRBJ2-7; D possibly corresponds to TRBD1 (5 bases). CDR3 length: 15 residues. Germline V CDR1 and CDR2: MGHDK, SYGVNS. The V end lost 3 bases, the J end lost 4 bases, and 16 bases lay between the germline ends. The CDR3 DNA sequence: TGTGCCAGCAGTGACTTGGGTCAGGGTGTGTACGAGCAGTACTTC. Residues: CASSDLGQGVYEQYF.

The chain carries TRBV28 and TRBJ1-4; D may be TRBD1 (6 bases). Per germline, CDR1 MDHEN and CDR2 SYDVKM. The CDR3 contains 15 residues. The V end lost 8 bases, the J end lost 4 bases, and 17 bases lay between the germline ends. The CDR3 region has the DNA TGTGCCAGCCGAGACGGGGGGGCGGATAATGAAAAACTGTTTTTT. Protein sequence: CASRDGGADNEKLFF.

The chain links TRBV9 to TRBJ2-5, with no clear D. The V and J ends lost 4 bases and 4 bases respectively, with 17 bases between them. The CDR3 totals 15 residues. Looked up from germline, CDR1 is SGDLS and CDR2 is YYNGEE. CDR3 residues: CASSSYNPGGETQYF. CDR3 bases: TGTGCCAGCAGCTCCTATAACCCGGGCGGAGAGACCCAGTACTTC.

The chain uses TRBV5-1 and TRBJ2-2; D may be TRBD2 (5 bases). The germline CDR1 and CDR2 sequences are SGHRS and YFSETQ. The CDR3 totals 13 residues. The ends were cut back, 0 bases at V and 5 bases at J, with 5 bases in the middle. As DNA, the CDR3 is TGCGCCAGCAGCTTGGGAGGGACCGGGGAGCTGTTTTTT. Its protein is CASSLGGTGELFF.

This chain links TRBV2 with TRBJ1-1, with a weak D call TRBD1 (6 bases). From germline, CDR1 is SNHLY and CDR2 FYNNEI. This CDR3 contains 13 residues. V lost 7 bases to trimming and J lost 2 bases, with 11 bases between them. The CDR3 spells CASNSGANTEAFF. The CDR3 DNA follows: TGTGCCAGCAACTCAGGGGCCAACACTGAAGCTTTCTTT.

V usage is TRBV3-1 (or the pseudogene TRBV3-2) and J usage is TRBJ2-4; a possible D gene is TRBD1 (5 bases). With 0 bases removed from V and 3 bases from J, the gap between germline ends came to 18 bases. The CDR3 loop spans 18 amino acids. The V gene's germline CDR1 is LGHDT and CDR2 YNNKEL (reference sequence). The CDR3 reads CASSQEAPPRVVKNIQYF. CDR3 bases: TGTGCCAGCAGCCAAGAAGCCCCGCCCAGGGTGGTCAAAAACATTCAGTACTTC.

The rearrangement joins TRBV27 to TRBJ2-2; D might be TRBD1 or TRBD2, each matching 5 bases. Germline CDR1 MNHEY, CDR2 SMNVEV (reference sequence). The germline V and J ends were trimmed by 0 bases and 5 bases, with 16 bases remaining between them. The CDR3 contains 17 residues. CDR3 loop: CASSLSYPGTETGELFF. The DNA of the CDR3 is TGTGCCAGCAGTTTATCATATCCGGGGACGGAAACCGGGGAGCTGTTTTTT.

The chain couples TRBV10-2 to TRBJ2-2; no clear D. CDR1 WSHSY and CDR2 SAAADI come from the germline V gene. CDR3 length: 12 residues. V lost 7 bases to trimming and J lost 3 bases, with 6 bases between them. The CDR3 sequence is CASTGHTGELFF. CDR3 sequence (DNA): TGCGCCAGCACCGGTCACACCGGGGAGCTGTTTTTT.

The genes are TRBV27 and TRBJ1-6; no clear D. V gave up 2 bases and J gave up 0 bases, with 8 bases separating them. There are 16 residues in the CDR3. Germline-derived CDR1 and CDR2 are MNHEY and SMNVEV (reference sequence). The chain's CDR3 is CASSLRESSYNSPLHF. CDR3 DNA sequence: TGTGCCAGCAGTTTAAGGGAGAGCTCCTATAATTCACCCCTCCACTTT.

The rearrangement links TRBV10-3 to TRBJ2-2; the D gene is possibly TRBD1 (6 bases). CDR1 ENHRY and CDR2 SYGVKD come from the germline V gene. The CDR3 is 14 amino acids. Trimming took off 5 bases at V and 4 bases at J, with 11 bases between the two ends. The CDR3: CAISSDRFTGELFF. The CDR3 coding sequence is TGTGCCATCAGTTCGGACAGATTCACCGGGGAGCTGTTTTTT.

The V call is TRBV28, the J call TRBJ2-3; maybe TRBD2 (6 bases). V lost 6 bases to trimming and J lost 3 bases, with 16 bases between them. Germline CDR1 reads MDHEN; CDR2 reads SYDVKM. This CDR3 is 15 amino acids long. For the CDR3, the DNA is TGTGCCAGCAGAACCCCCGCGGAGGGGACAGATACGCAGTATTTT. Translated, it gives CASRTPAEGTDTQYF.